These 20 T cell receptor beta chains share one sample of origin, sequenced in a study of blood T cell repertoires in COVID-19. Generated by immunoSEQ multiplex PCR, the TCRdb table keeps only in-frame clones and is missing some. The profile shows approximately 250,000 clones, 86% of them singletons. The source material was peripheral blood. These TCRs come from a woman aged 70-85 years with COVID-19, enrolled during active disease.

The J gene is TRBJ1-2, the V gene TRBV30; D uncertain. Looked up from germline, CDR1 is GTSNPN and CDR2 is SVGIG (reference sequence). This CDR3 spans 8 amino acids. V lost 8 bases to trimming and J lost 8 bases, with 6 bases between them. DNA of the CDR3: TGTGCCGGAGGGGGCTACACCTTC. Translating gives CAGGGYTF. Full variable domain (missing parts from reference TRBV30 and TRBJ1-2): SQTIHQWPATLVQPVGSPLSLECTVEGTSNPNLYWYRQAAGRGLQLLFYSVGIGQISSEVPQNLSASRPQDRQFILSSKKLLLSDSGFYLCAGGGYTFGSGTRLTVV.

The V and J genes are TRBV20-1 and TRBJ2-7; 8 nucleotides align to TRBD2. V trimming: 3 bases; J trimming: 6 bases; junction bases outside the gene matches: 13. This CDR3 has 15 residues. Germline-derived CDR1 and CDR2 are DFQATT and SNEGSKA (reference sequence). CDR3 nucleotide sequence: TGCAGTGCTAGTCAATCGGGACTAGGCTCGCGCGAGCAGTACTTC. This sequence encodes CSASQSGLGSREQYF.

The chain has TRBV27 and TRBJ1-2; TRBD1 agrees at 8 bases. CDR1 and CDR2 (germline): MNHEY, SMNVEV (reference sequence). The CDR3 covers 15 residues. The junction had 12 bases not matched to a gene; V was cut back by 4 bases and J by 8 bases. DNA for the CDR3: TGTGCCAGCAGTTCCCTCGCAGGGGGCGGGACCGGCTACACCTTC. Translation gives CASSSLAGGGTGYTF.

The chain couples TRBV5-1 to TRBJ2-5, with 9 bases that match TRBD2. This CDR3 spans 15 amino acids. CDR1 and CDR2 from the germline V gene are SGHRS and YFSETQ. J lost 4 bases, V lost 4 bases, and 8 bases had no gene match. The CDR3: CASSLQAGGSETQYF. The CDR3 coding sequence is TGCGCCAGCAGCCTTCAAGCGGGGGGCTCAGAGACCCAGTACTTC. Filled out from reference TRBV5-1 and TRBJ2-5, the complete variable domain reads KAGVTQTPRYLIKTRGQQVTLSCSPISGHRSVSWYQQTPGQGLQFLFEYFSETQRNKGNFPGRFSGRQFSNSRSEMNVSTLELGDSALYLCASSLQAGGSETQYFGPGTRLLVL.

The J gene is TRBJ1-2, the V gene TRBV2; 10 bases map to TRBD1. The CDR3 contains 14 residues. J gave up 8 bases and V 5 bases, and 8 bases lay outside the gene matches. CDR1 and CDR2 from the germline V gene are SNHLY and FYNNEI. CDR3 bases: TGTGCCAGCAGTTGGGACAGGGGAGGTGGGGGCTACACCTTC. As protein: CASSWDRGGGGYTF.

The chain uses TRBV7-9 and TRBJ2-2; TRBD1 matches 7 bases. V lost 6 bases and J lost 6; bases outside the gene matches: 13. The CDR3 extends over 16 amino acids. Germline V gene lookup returns CDR1 SEHNR and CDR2 FQNEAQ (reference sequence). DNA for the CDR3: TGTGCCAGCAGGACTACTCCGGGACAGTCCGCCGGGGAGCTGTTTTTT. Protein sequence: CASRTTPGQSAGELFF.

This chain connects TRBV5-1 to TRBJ1-3; no definite D call. Germline V gene data show CDR1 as SGHRS and CDR2 as YFSETQ. The CDR3 is 14 amino acids. V was trimmed by 0 bases and J by 2 bases, leaving 6 bases between them. Written as DNA, the CDR3 is TGCGCCAGCAGCTTGGGAGGGACTGGAAACACCATATATTTT. It translates to CASSLGGTGNTIYF.

This chain joins TRBV5-1 and TRBJ2-3; D ambiguous. CDR3 length equals 14 residues. Trimming cost V 0 bases and J 5 bases, with 10 bases left between them. Germline values: CDR1 SGHRS, CDR2 YFSETQ. The CDR3 sequence: CASSLGPSGDTQYF. CDR3 bases: TGCGCCAGCAGCTTGGGACCATCGGGAGATACGCAGTATTTT.

This chain links TRBV19 with TRBJ1-5; 11 bases line up with TRBD1. The CDR3 totals 16 residues. After removal of 9 bases from V and 1 base from J, the junction contained 8 bases not matched to a gene. In germline, CDR1 is LNHDA, CDR2 SQIVND (reference sequence). This CDR3 reads CARRGQGGRSNQPQHF. CDR3 in DNA: TGTGCCAGGAGGGGACAGGGGGGTCGGAGCAATCAGCCCCAGCATTTT.

The rearrangement joins TRBV19 to TRBJ1-6, with 11 bases lining up with TRBD1. Germline V lookup: CDR1 LNHDA, CDR2 SQIVND (reference sequence). Trimming removed 4 bases from V and 8 bases from J; junction bases left unmatched: 7. The CDR3 loop spans 16 amino acids. CDR3 nucleotide sequence: TGTGCCAGTAGTACCGCCGGGACAGGGGGGGATTCACCCCTCCACTTT. It codes for CASSTAGTGGDSPLHF.

This clone is a singleton in its sample. For the CDR3, the DNA is TGTGCCAGCAGCAACAGGACAGGCCCTAATGAAAAACTGTTTTTT. Encoded protein: CASSNRTGPNEKLFF. V and J are TRBV21-1 and TRBJ1-4; the table assigns TRBD1, which was not confirmed against the DNA. TRBV21-1 is reported as a pseudogene. The CDR3 is 15 amino acids.

The J gene is TRBJ2-7, the V gene TRBV28; 7 positions agree with TRBD1. The V gene's germline CDR1 is MDHEN and CDR2 SYDVKM. Germline trimming cut 6 bases from V and 2 bases from J; bases unmatched to any gene: 7. The CDR3 covers 14 residues. CDR3 protein: CASRPTGSPYEQYF. For the CDR3, the DNA is TGTGCCAGCAGGCCGACAGGGTCCCCCTACGAGCAGTACTTC.

The V call is TRBV6-5, the J call TRBJ2-7; 13 bases are shared with TRBD2. Germline assignment: CDR1 MNHEY and CDR2 SVGAGI. The CDR3 consists of 14 residues. V lost 7 bases and J lost 2; bases outside the gene matches: 2. CDR3 loop: CASNGLAGAYEQYF. CDR3 sequence (DNA): TGTGCCAGCAACGGACTAGCGGGGGCCTACGAGCAGTACTTC.

V and J are TRBV27 and TRBJ1-5, with 10 bases matching TRBD1. Per germline, CDR1 MNHEY and CDR2 SMNVEV (reference sequence). J gave up 5 bases and V 5 bases, and 6 bases lay outside the gene matches. The CDR3 runs to 15 residues. The CDR3: CASSPRDRGDQPQHF. The DNA for the CDR3 is TGTGCCAGCAGTCCCAGGGACAGGGGCGATCAGCCCCAGCATTTT.

This chain joins TRBV4-1 and TRBJ2-3; weak D call: TRBD1 (6 bases). Germline V CDR1 and CDR2: MGHRA, YSYEKL. V lost 0 bases to trimming and J lost 6 bases, with 10 bases between them. This CDR3 is built from 14 residues. CDR3 bases: TGCGCCAGCAGCCAAGATTGGGGGCCCGATACGCAGTATTTT. Translated: CASSQDWGPDTQYF.

The chain carries TRBV4-1 and TRBJ2-2, with 10 bases aligning to TRBD2. The CDR3 extends over 17 amino acids. With 0 bases clipped from V and 7 bases from J, the junction kept 8 bases outside the gene matches. The V gene's germline CDR1 is MGHRA and CDR2 YSYEKL. The CDR3 loop is CASSQETSGVIHGELFF. For the CDR3, the DNA is TGCGCCAGCAGCCAAGAAACTAGCGGGGTCATACACGGGGAGCTGTTTTTT.

This clone was found a few times. This rearrangement joins TRBV2 to TRBJ1-1, with D hard to call. The germline V and J ends were trimmed by 0 bases and 8 bases, with 13 bases remaining between them. Per the germline V gene, CDR1 is SNHLY and CDR2 is FYNNEI. This CDR3 comprises 14 residues. CDR3: CASSEAGGRAEAFF. The DNA of the CDR3 is TGTGCCAGCAGTGAAGCAGGAGGAAGGGCGGAAGCTTTCTTT.

The CDR3 DNA sequence: TGTGCCAGCAGTGAAAAGACAGGGGGCGGCTACACCTTC. Encoded protein: CASSEKTGGGYTF. V usage is TRBV6-1 and J usage is TRBJ1-2, with 10 bases lining up with TRBD1. V lost 2 bases, J lost 8 bases, and 2 bases stayed unmatched. CDR3 length: 13 amino acids. Germline-derived CDR1 and CDR2 are MNHNS and SASEGT.

This clone occurred a few times. V and J are TRBV11-2 and TRBJ2-7; D unresolved. The CDR3 length is 15 residues. Germline values: CDR1 SGHAT, CDR2 FQNNGV. Between the trimmed V and J ends, which lost 0 bases and 0 bases, there was a span of 9 bases. This CDR3 reads CASSLDWAASYEQYF. The CDR3 DNA reads as TGTGCCAGCAGCTTAGATTGGGCAGCCTCCTACGAGCAGTACTTC.

In this sample, this clone turned up once. This rearrangement joins TRBV21-1 to TRBJ2-3; the table gives TRBD2 as D, unverified against the DNA. TRBV21-1 is a pseudogene. This CDR3 region has 21 residues. CDR3 DNA: TGTGCCAGCAGCAAAACCGATCTGCTTCCGGGACTAGCGGGGATCACAGATACGCAGTATTTT. Protein product: CASSKTDLLPGLAGITDTQYF.